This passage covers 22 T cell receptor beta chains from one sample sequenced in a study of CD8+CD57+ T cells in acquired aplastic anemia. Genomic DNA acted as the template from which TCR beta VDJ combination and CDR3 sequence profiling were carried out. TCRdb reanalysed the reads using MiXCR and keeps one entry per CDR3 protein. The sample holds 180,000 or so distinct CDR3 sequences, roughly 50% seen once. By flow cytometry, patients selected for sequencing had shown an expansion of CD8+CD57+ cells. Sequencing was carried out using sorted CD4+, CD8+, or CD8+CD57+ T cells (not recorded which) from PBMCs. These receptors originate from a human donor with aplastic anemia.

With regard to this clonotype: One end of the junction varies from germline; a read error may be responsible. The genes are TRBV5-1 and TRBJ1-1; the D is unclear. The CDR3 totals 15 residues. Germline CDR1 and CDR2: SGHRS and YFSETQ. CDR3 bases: TGCGCCAGCAGCTTGGAGATAAGGGAGAACACTGGAGCTTTCTTT. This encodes CASSLEIRENTGAFF.

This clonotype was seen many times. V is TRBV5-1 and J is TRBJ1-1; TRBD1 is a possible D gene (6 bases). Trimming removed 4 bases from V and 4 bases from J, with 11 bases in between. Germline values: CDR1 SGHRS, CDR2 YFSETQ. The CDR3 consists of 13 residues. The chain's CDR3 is CASSDRQATEAFF. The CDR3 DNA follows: TGCGCCAGCAGCGATAGACAGGCCACTGAAGCTTTCTTT.

The CDR3 sequence: CASTRLAGGSEQYF. Written as DNA, the CDR3 is TGTGCCAGCACCAGACTAGCGGGAGGAAGCGAGCAGTACTTC. J is TRBJ2-7 and V is TRBV2, with 13 bases fitting TRBD2. J lost 6 bases, V lost 7 bases, and 6 bases had no gene match. The CDR3 spans 14 residues. Germline-derived CDR1 and CDR2 are SNHLY and FYNNEI. The complete variable domain, with remaining parts taken from reference TRBV2 and TRBJ2-7, reads EPEVTQTPSHQVTQMGQEVILRCVPISNHLYFYWYRQILGQKVEFLVSFYNNEISEKSEIFDDQFSVERPDGSNFTLKIRSTKLEDSAMYFCASTRLAGGSEQYFGPGTRLTVT.

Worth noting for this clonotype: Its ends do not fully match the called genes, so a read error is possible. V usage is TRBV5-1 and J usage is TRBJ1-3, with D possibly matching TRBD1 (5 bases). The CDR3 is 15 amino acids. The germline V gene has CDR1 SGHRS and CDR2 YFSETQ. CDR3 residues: CASSPDSGTGNTMYF. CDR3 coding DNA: TGCGCCAGCAGCCCGGACTCAGGGACTGGAAACACCATGTACTTT.

DNA of the CDR3: TGTGCCAGCAGCGTTGGCCTAATCAGACTAGCGGGAGGGAACACAGATACGCAGTATTTT. Its translation: CASSVGLIRLAGGNTDTQYF. The chain is built from TRBV13 and TRBJ2-3; 14 bases match TRBD2. CDR3 size: 20 residues. J was trimmed by 2 bases and V by 5 bases; bases with no gene match: 15. CDR1 is PRHDT and CDR2 is FYEKMQ in the germline V gene (reference sequence).

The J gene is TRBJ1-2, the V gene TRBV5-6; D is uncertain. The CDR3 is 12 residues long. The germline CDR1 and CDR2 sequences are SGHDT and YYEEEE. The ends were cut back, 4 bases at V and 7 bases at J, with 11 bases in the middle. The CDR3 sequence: CASSLFEGGYTF. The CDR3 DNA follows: TGTGCCAGCAGCCTGTTCGAGGGTGGCTACACCTTC.

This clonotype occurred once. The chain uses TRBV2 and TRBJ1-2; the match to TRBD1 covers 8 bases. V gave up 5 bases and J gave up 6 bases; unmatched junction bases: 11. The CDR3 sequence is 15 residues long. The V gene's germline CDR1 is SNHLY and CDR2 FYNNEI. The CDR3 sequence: CASSPTTGTGDGYTF. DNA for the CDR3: TGTGCCAGCAGTCCGACTACGGGGACAGGCGATGGCTACACCTTC.

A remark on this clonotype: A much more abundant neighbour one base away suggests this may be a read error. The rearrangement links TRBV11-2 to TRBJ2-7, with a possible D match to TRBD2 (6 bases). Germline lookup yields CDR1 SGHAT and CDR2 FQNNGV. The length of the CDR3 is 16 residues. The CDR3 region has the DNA TGTGCCAGTAGTTCCCCCGCTAGCGCGAGCTCCTACGAGCGGTCCTTC. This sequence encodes CASSSPASASSYERSF.

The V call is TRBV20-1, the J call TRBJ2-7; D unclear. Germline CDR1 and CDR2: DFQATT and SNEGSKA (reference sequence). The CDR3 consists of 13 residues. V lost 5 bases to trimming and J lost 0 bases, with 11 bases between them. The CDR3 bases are TGCAGTGCTCTGGCGACGAGCTCCTACGAGCAGTACTTC. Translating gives CSALATSSYEQYF.

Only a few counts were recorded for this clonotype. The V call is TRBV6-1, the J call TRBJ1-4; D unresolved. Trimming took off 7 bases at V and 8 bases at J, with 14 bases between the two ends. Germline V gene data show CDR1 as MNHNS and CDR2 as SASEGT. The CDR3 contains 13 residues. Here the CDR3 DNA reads TGTGCCAGCATAGAACTTGGAGGCGAAAAACTGTTTTTT. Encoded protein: CASIELGGEKLFF.

The CDR3 DNA reads TGTGCCACCAGCTTGCTACAGCACAATGAGCAGTTCTTC. Protein product: CATSLLQHNEQFF. The V gene is TRBV15, the J gene TRBJ2-1; D not certain. This CDR3 comprises 13 residues. Trimming shortened V by 5 bases and J by 5 bases, and 10 bases separated the two germline ends. Looked up from germline, CDR1 is LNHNV and CDR2 is YYDKDF (reference sequence).

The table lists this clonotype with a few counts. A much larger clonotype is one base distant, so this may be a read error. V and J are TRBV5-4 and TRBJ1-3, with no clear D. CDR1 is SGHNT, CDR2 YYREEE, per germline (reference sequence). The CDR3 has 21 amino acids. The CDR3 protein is CASSLDGLNRRVSAAGDTIYF. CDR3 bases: TGTGCCAGCAGCTTGGACGGTCTTAACCGGAGGGTCTCAGCGGCTGGAGACACCATATATTTT.

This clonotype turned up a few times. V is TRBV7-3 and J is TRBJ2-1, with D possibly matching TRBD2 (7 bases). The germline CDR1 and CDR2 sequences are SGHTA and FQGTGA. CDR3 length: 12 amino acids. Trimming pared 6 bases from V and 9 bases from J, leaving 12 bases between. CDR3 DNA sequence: TGTGCCAGCAGAAACGCGGGGGCTGAGCAGTTCTTC. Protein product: CASRNAGAEQFF.

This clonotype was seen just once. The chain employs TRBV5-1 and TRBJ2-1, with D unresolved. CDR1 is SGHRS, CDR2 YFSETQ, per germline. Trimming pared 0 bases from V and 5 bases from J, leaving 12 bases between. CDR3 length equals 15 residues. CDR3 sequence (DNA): TGCGCCAGCAGCTTGGAGGTCTTAGATGACAATGAGCAGTTCTTC. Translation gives CASSLEVLDDNEQFF.

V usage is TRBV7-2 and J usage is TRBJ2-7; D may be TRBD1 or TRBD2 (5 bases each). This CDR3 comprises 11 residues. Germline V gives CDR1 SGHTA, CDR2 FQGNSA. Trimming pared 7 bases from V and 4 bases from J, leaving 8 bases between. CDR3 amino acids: CASTGLYEQYF. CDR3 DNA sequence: TGTGCCAGCACGGGGCTGTACGAGCAGTACTTC.

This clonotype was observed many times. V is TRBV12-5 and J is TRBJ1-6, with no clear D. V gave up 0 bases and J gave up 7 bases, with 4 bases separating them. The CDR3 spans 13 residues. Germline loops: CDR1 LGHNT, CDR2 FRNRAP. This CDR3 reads CASGLVSNSPLHF. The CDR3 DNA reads TGTGCTAGTGGTTTGGTTTCCAATTCACCCCTCCACTTT.

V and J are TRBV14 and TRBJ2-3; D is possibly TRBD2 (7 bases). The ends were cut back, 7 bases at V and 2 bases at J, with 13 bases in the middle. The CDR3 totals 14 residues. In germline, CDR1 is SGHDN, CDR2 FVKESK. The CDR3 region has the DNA TGTGCCAGCACGCAGGGGACTAACACAGATACGCAGTATTTT. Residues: CASTQGTNTDTQYF.

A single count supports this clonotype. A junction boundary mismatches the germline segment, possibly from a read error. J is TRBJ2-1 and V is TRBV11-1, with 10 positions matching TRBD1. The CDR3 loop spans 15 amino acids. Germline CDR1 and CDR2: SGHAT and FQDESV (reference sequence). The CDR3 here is CASGLRDRGFNEQFF. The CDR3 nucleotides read TGTGCCAGCGGCTTACGGGACAGGGGTTTCAATGAGCAGTTCTTC.

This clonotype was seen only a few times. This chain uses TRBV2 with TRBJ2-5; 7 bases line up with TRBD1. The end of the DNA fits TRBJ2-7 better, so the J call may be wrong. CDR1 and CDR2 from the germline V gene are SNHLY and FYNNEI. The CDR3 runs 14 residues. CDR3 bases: TGTGCCAGCAGCGTAGGGACAGAGGCCTACGAGCAGTACTTC. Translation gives CASSVGTEAYEQYF.

CDR3 sequence (DNA): TGCGCCAGCAGGCACGCACTAGCGGGAGGGCACGAGCAGTACTTC. Translated, it gives CASRHALAGGHEQYF. The rearrangement uses TRBV10-1 and TRBJ2-7; 13 nucleotides line up with TRBD2. Germline V gene sequence: CDR1 WNHNN, CDR2 SYGVQD (reference sequence). J gave up 5 bases and V 6 bases, and 7 bases lay outside the gene matches. The CDR3 spans 15 residues.

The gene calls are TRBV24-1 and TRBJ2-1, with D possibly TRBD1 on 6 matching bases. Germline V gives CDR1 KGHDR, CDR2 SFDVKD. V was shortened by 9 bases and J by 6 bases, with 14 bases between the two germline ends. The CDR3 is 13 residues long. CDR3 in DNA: TGTGCCACCCGGTCAGGGGTGGGCAATGAGCAGTTCTTC. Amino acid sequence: CATRSGVGNEQFF.

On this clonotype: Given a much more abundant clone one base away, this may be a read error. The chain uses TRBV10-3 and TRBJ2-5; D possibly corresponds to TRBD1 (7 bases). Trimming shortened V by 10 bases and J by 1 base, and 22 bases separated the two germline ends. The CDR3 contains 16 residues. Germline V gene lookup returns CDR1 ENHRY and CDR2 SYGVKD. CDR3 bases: TGTGCCAGCAGCCCTTCCCGACAGGGACTCCAAGAGACCCAGTACTTC. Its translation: CASSPSRQGLQETQYF.